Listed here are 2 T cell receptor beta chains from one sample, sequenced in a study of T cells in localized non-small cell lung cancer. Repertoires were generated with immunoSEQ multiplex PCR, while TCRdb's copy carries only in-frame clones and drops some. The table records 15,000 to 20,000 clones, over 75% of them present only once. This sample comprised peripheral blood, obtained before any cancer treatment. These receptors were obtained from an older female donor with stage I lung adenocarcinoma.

CDR3 in amino acids: CASSLVGQAAEAFF. The CDR3 DNA sequence: TGTGCCAGCAGCTTGGTCGGACAGGCGGCTGAAGCTTTCTTT. The chain has TRBV5-4 and TRBJ1-1; 7 bases align to TRBD1. Germline V gene lookup returns CDR1 SGHNT and CDR2 YYREEE (reference sequence). The CDR3 runs to 14 residues. The J segment lost 6 bases and the V segment lost 0 bases, leaving 5 bases of the junction unmatched. Looking up the rest from reference TRBV5-4 and TRBJ1-1 gives the full variable domain: ETGVTQSPTHLIKTRGQQVTLRCSSQSGHNTVSWYQQALGQGPQFIFQYYREEENGRGNFPPRFSGLQFPNYSSELNVNALELDDSALYLCASSLVGQAAEAFFGQGTRLTVV.

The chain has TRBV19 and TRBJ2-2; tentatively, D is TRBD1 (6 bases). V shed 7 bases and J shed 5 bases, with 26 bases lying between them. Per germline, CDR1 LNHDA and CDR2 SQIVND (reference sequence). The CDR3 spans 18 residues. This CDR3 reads CASTYPPGHSRWTGELFF. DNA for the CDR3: TGTGCCAGTACCTACCCTCCGGGACACTCCCGCTGGACCGGGGAGCTGTTTTTT.